Listed below are T cell receptor beta chains from one sample, sequenced in a study of T cells in Graves' hyperthyroidism and ophthalmopathy. TCRdb used MiXCR to reprocess the multiplex PCR reads, holding one entry per CDR3 protein. The repertoire consists of approximately 600,000 distinct CDR3 sequences, with roughly 20% occurring once and the leading ten covering 34%. What was sequenced was blood. The source of these receptors is a man under 40 with Graves' ophthalmopathy. The CDR3 runs from the conserved cysteine through the conserved F or W. Fields, in order: CDR3 length, V gene, D gene, J gene, clone size, CDR3 DNA, CDR3 protein. The D gene is left open where the match is weak. Not every row has a clone size; where given, it reads once, few, many or a size class.

len: 16; v_gene: TRBV6-2/TRBV6-3; d_gene: NA; j_gene: TRBJ1-5; abundance: many; CDR3nt: TGTGCCAGCAGTTACTCGATGGGCGGATCTTATCAGCCCCAGCATTTT; CDR3aa: CASSYSMGGSYQPQHF
len: 14; v_gene: TRBV30; d_gene: TRBD1; j_gene: TRBJ2-7; abundance: many; CDR3nt: TGTGCCTGGAGTGTCGGGACAGCTACCTACGAGCAGTACTTC; CDR3aa: CAWSVGTATYEQYF
len: 16; v_gene: TRBV20-1; d_gene: TRBD2; j_gene: TRBJ2-2; abundance: NA; CDR3nt: TGCAGTGCCGCGGGACTAGCGGGAGTTTTCACCGGGGAGCTGTTTTTT; CDR3aa: CSAAGLAGVFTGELFF
len: 15; v_gene: TRBV6-2/TRBV6-3; d_gene: NA; j_gene: TRBJ1-1; abundance: NA; CDR3nt: TGTGCCAGCAGTTACTCGGGTAGGGCCCTGCTTGAAGCTTTCTTT; CDR3aa: CASSYSGRALLEAFF
len: 12; v_gene: TRBV10-3; d_gene: TRBD1; j_gene: TRBJ1-1; abundance: few; CDR3nt: TGTGCCATCAGCAGGGGGGCCACTGAAGCTTTCTTT; CDR3aa: CAISRGATEAFF
len: 14; v_gene: TRBV7-8; d_gene: NA; j_gene: TRBJ1-1; abundance: many; CDR3nt: TGTGCCAGCAGCTTTGGCCGCGTGAACACTGAAGCTTTCTTT; CDR3aa: CASSFGRVNTEAFF
len: 17; v_gene: TRBV5-4; d_gene: TRBD2; j_gene: TRBJ2-7; abundance: once; CDR3nt: TGTGCCAGCAGCGCGGGGGTTGGTAGCTCGCTCGCCTACGAGCAGTACTTC; CDR3aa: CASSAGVGSSLAYEQYF
len: 11; v_gene: TRBV14; d_gene: NA; j_gene: TRBJ2-1; abundance: few; CDR3nt: TGTGCCAGCAGCCCCGCGAAGGTACAGTTCTTC; CDR3aa: CASSPAKVQFF
len: 15; v_gene: TRBV5-1; d_gene: NA; j_gene: TRBJ2-7; abundance: many; CDR3nt: TGCGCCAGCAGCCCGGGACCGACTCTCTCCTACGAGCAGTACTTC; CDR3aa: CASSPGPTLSYEQYF
len: 15; v_gene: TRBV20-1; d_gene: NA; j_gene: TRBJ1-5; abundance: many; CDR3nt: TGCAGTGCTAGAGAAAGGCAGGACCGCAATCAGCCCCAGCATTTT; CDR3aa: CSARERQDRNQPQHF
len: 19; v_gene: TRBV5-8; d_gene: NA; j_gene: TRBJ1-5; abundance: NA; CDR3nt: TGTGCCAGCAGCTTGGAACCCATTTGGGGGGGCCATAGAGGACAGCCCCAGCATTTT; CDR3aa: CASSLEPIWGGHRGQPQHF
len: 13; v_gene: TRBV7-8; d_gene: NA; j_gene: TRBJ2-7; abundance: NA; CDR3nt: TGTGCCAGCGGCTTAAGTCAGGGGCACGAGCAGTACTTC; CDR3aa: CASGLSQGHEQYF
len: 14; v_gene: TRBV30; d_gene: TRBD1; j_gene: TRBJ1-5; abundance: many; CDR3nt: TGTGCCTGGAGTATACAGGGGGGAGGTCAGCCCCAGCATTTT; CDR3aa: CAWSIQGGGQPQHF
len: 14; v_gene: TRBV5-1; d_gene: TRBD1; j_gene: TRBJ1-1; abundance: many; CDR3nt: TGTGCCAGCAGTTCCGGGACAGCGAACACTGAAGCTTTCTTT; CDR3aa: CASSSGTANTEAFF